The clone carrying this T cell receptor (beta chain) was recorded a few times. Its specificity is unknown. CD4+CD45RO+CD25- cells were isolated as memory CD4+ T cells. From germline, CDR1 is LGHNA and CDR2 YNFKEQ. CDR3 length: 14 residues. The V end was cut by 1 base, the J end by 5 bases, with 12 bases between. The study, taken as a whole, reports: In terms of TCR gene usage, tumor memory CD4+ T cells clustered together with blood and lymph node memory CD4+ cells, as well as with lymph node naive CD4+ cells. Greatest tumor Treg TCR overlap was with tumor naive CD4+ cells.

Constant-region reverse primers amplified full-length variable regions, followed by semi-nested Nested Universal Primer A PCR. TCRdb processed the 5' RACE reads anew with MiXCR; each CDR3 protein has one entry. The sample lists about 41,000 distinct CDR3 sequences, 25% to 35% occurring once. Sequencing was performed on memory CD4+ T cells sorted from a lymph node. Subset denoted: memory CD4+ T cells, CD4+CD45RO+CD25-. This TCR came from a female donor with breast cancer. The chain employs TRBV4-2 and TRBJ2-7; D gene ambiguous. In DNA, the CDR3 is TGTGCCAGCAGCCAAGGGGGTTGGATCGACGAGCAGTACTTC. This translates into CASSQGGWIDEQYF.